The entry below gives a single TCR beta chain sequence along with its context. This clone's antigen is unknown. Base-call qualities are not available, and no considerably larger clone is one nucleotide away. The TCR beta CDR3 regions were amplified from RNA transcripts. For the first round of RT-PCR on the TCR CDR3, the HTBI primer set was used together with the Qiagen OneStep RT-PCR kit. Libraries were constructed in a second round of multiplex PCR, after which size selection and purification were carried out. Sequencing of the libraries was done on an Illumina HiSeq2000 using paired-end 100 bp reads. The paper's processing steps were these. SOAPnuke was used to process the raw data, with reads discarded if the reads contained adapters or uncalled bases, had a mean Phred below 15, or lacked an exact constant-primer or identifier match. High-quality paired reads were merged using COPE v1.2.5, and each unique nucleotide sequence was defined as a clonotype. Clonotypes were aligned to IMGT TRBV, TRBD and TRBJ reference segments using MiTCR v1.1. The analysis included only V-J combinations with a frequency above 0.0001, which together covered 99.2% of the repertoires. A TCS score was defined as the ratio of F50 (clonal expansion) to E x V (chaos), with BLOSUM62-based TCRdist applied between CDR3 peptides within each V-J. Welch's t-statistics and random forest reduced just over 500 V-J features to under 15, which were used in a naive Bayes classifier (R e1071). The raw public data were reprocessed by TCRdb itself: fastp quality trimming at Q25, MiXCR clonotype calling, in-frame beta chains only. Rows with one shared CDR3 protein collapse into an entry with the most common genes and DNA. The authors' filters were not applied to this entry. Within this sample are some 570,000 distinct CDR3 sequences, with over 15% of them counted one time only. The ten largest clones capture 17% of the sample.

In the ophthalmopathy patients, disease was moderately to severely active, with a Clinical Activity Score of 3 or more, a NOSPECS grade of 4 or more, and a duration of less than 3 months. Exclusion was applied to patients with uncontrolled infections, other autoimmune diseases, pregnancy or lactation. Diagnoses were based on clinical symptoms, serum thyroxine and TRAb, thyroid ultrasound and orbital computed tomography. PBMCs were isolated from about 9.2 ml of fresh peripheral blood by Ficoll-Paque density gradient centrifugation. Trizol reagent was used to extract total RNA, and RNA quality was then checked on an Agilent 2100 Bioanalyzer. These data belong to a study of T cells in Graves' hyperthyroidism and ophthalmopathy (dated by TCRdb to 2018 to 2020). Some background on the complete study: Peripheral blood was collected at initial diagnosis, before any treatment. The 100 discovery patients were randomly split 7:3 into training and test sets. Prospective prediction of ophthalmopathy was tested in an independent validation cohort of 18 to 20 hyperthyroidism patients and 15 to 17 patients who later progressed to ophthalmopathy. The paper describes TCR Vbeta CDR3 sequencing of around 140 peripheral blood samples, made up of approximately 40 ophthalmopathy patients, 70 to 80 hyperthyroidism patients and 17 progressor patients. Once sampling was done, hyperthyroidism patients were given methimazole at a starting dose of 30 mg daily, whereas ophthalmopathy patients were given high-dose intravenous methylprednisolone. A discovery cohort of about a hundred patients, about 40 with Graves' ophthalmopathy and 55 to 60 with stable Graves' hyperthyroidism, was used to find distinguishing TCR V-J signatures. The study also compared thyroid tissue and blood T-cell repertoires from about six Graves' hyperthyroidism patients. Points the paper makes about the study in general: Blood samples also contained most of the expanded thyroid clonotypes (frequency above 0.001), which suggests that blood repertoires may reflect thyroid immune responses. In validation, the model predicted progression to ophthalmopathy with approximately 71% sensitivity and 72% to 85% specificity, a median of around 6.6 months before onset. Sample size was not statistically predetermined, and investigators were not blinded to group allocation. A model built on a 13 V-J signature distinguished ophthalmopathy from stable hyperthyroidism, reaching roughly 88% sensitivity and under 84% specificity in cross-validation and 80%/75% in testing.

Taken from cysteine to phenylalanine, the CDR3 has 14 residues. Only CDR3 DNA remains: 42 bases, in frame from the first base. V loses 5 bases at its end and J loses 6 bases; junction bases beyond the gene matches: 3. The germline V gene gives CDR1 as SGHAT and CDR2 as FQNNGV. This TCR came from a woman aged 18-29 years with Graves' ophthalmopathy. This receptor chain uses TRBV11-2 and TRBJ1-5, and 11 junctional nucleotides match TRBD1. Sequencing was performed on blood. The encoded CDR3 is CASSLGQGAQPQHF. The nucleotide sequence is TGTGCCAGCAGCCTCGGACAGGGGGCTCAGCCCCAGCATTTT.